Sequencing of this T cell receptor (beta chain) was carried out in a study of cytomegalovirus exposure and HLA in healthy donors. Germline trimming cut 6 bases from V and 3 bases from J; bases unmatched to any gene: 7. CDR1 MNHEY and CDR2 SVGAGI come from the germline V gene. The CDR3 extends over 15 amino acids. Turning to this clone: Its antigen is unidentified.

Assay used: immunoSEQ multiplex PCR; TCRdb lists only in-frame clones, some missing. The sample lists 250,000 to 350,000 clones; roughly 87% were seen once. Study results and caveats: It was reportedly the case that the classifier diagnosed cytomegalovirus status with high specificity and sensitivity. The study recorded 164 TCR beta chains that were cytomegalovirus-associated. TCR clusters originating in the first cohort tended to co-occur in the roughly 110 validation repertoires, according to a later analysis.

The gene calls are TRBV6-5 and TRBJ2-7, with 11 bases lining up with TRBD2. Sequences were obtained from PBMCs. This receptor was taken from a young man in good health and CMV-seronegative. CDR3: CASSSSGGPLYEQYF. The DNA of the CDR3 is TGTGCCAGCAGCTCTAGCGGGGGGCCGCTCTACGAGCAGTACTTC.